This passage covers 27 T cell receptor beta chains from one sample sequenced in a study of control samples from healthy donors and cancer patients. The data were produced by immunoSEQ multiplex PCR, yet TCRdb's version contains in-frame clones alone and is incomplete. The profile shows about 170,000 clones, roughly nine tenths of them singletons. Sequencing was carried out using blood. The receptors were gathered from a woman aged 25 to 39 in good health.

The chain combines TRBV9 with TRBJ1-4; 7 bases line up with TRBD1. The CDR3 contains 15 residues. The germline CDR1 and CDR2 sequences are SGDLS and YYNGEE. Trimming at V came to 3 bases and at J to 5 bases, leaving 7 bases not matched to a gene. CDR3 amino acids: CASSAAGGANEKLFF. The CDR3 DNA reads as TGTGCCAGCAGCGCCGCAGGGGGAGCAAATGAAAAACTGTTTTTT.

The genes are TRBV2 and TRBJ2-1, with TRBD2 matching over 12 bases. Unmatched junction bases numbered 4, after V lost 2 bases and J lost 5 bases. Germline assignment: CDR1 SNHLY and CDR2 FYNNEI. The CDR3 runs to 16 residues. CDR3 sequence reads: CASSELRTSGNNEQFF. CDR3 coding DNA: TGTGCCAGCAGTGAATTGAGGACTAGCGGGAACAATGAGCAGTTCTTC.

This chain connects TRBV7-9 to TRBJ1-5, with 8 bases fitting TRBD1. The germline CDR1 and CDR2 sequences are SEHNR and FQNEAQ (reference sequence). The CDR3 has 14 amino acids. V shed 5 bases and J 7 bases; nucleotides not matched to a gene: 7. The CDR3: CASSRQGRGQPQHF. Here the CDR3 DNA reads TGTGCCAGCAGCCGACAGGGGAGAGGACAGCCCCAGCATTTT. The complete variable domain, with remaining parts taken from reference TRBV7-9 and TRBJ1-5, reads DTGVSQNPRHKITKRGQNVTFRCDPISEHNRLYWYRQTLGQGPEFLTYFQNEAQLEKSRLLSDRFSAERPKGSFSTLEIQRTEQGDSAMYLCASSRQGRGQPQHFGDGTRLSIL.

The rearrangement joins TRBV7-9 to TRBJ1-1; TRBD1 aligns across 7 bases. Germline assignment: CDR1 SEHNR and CDR2 FQNEAQ (reference sequence). The length of the CDR3 is 13 residues. J gave up 3 bases and V 6 bases, and 4 bases lay outside the gene matches. The CDR3 DNA reads as TGTGCCAGCAGAGGGGGCGCGGACACTGAAGCTTTCTTT. Protein sequence: CASRGGADTEAFF.

The chain uses TRBV4-3 and TRBJ1-4, with TRBD1 matching 8 bases. With 0 bases clipped from V and 0 bases from J, the junction kept 3 bases outside the gene matches. From germline, CDR1 is LGHNA and CDR2 YSLEER. The CDR3 has 17 amino acids. The CDR3 reads CASSQDYRGATNEKLFF. The CDR3 DNA reads as TGCGCCAGCAGCCAAGACTACAGGGGGGCAACTAATGAAAAACTGTTTTTT.

The chain joins TRBV12-5 to TRBJ2-7; 8 bases fit TRBD1. The CDR3 is 14 residues long. The V gene end was trimmed by 5 bases and the J gene end by 4 bases; junction bases not matched to a gene: 7. CDR1 and CDR2 (germline): LGHNT, FRNRAP. The CDR3 DNA follows: TGTGCTAGTGGTCCAGGACAGGGTATATACGAGCAGTACTTC. It is translated as CASGPGQGIYEQYF.

The J gene is TRBJ1-5, the V gene TRBV28, with TRBD1 matching 9 bases. CDR3 size: 16 residues. The V gene's germline CDR1 is MDHEN and CDR2 SYDVKM. Trimming at V came to 3 bases and at J to 2 bases, leaving 5 bases not matched to a gene. The CDR3 DNA is TGTGCCAGCAGTTTCCCCGACAGGGGGGGCAATCAGCCCCAGCATTTT. Its protein is CASSFPDRGGNQPQHF.

A remark on this clone: The sample contains more than one DNA sequence encoding this CDR3. The CDR3 region has the DNA TGTGCCTGGAGTGTTGGGGGCAATCAGCCCCAGCATTTT. This gives the protein CAWSVGGNQPQHF. The chain links TRBV30 to TRBJ1-5, with D unclear. The CDR3 covers 13 residues. Germline CDR1 GTSNPN, CDR2 SVGIG (reference sequence). V was clipped by 0 bases and J by 2 bases, with 5 bases between them.

The V gene is TRBV6-5, the J gene TRBJ1-1, with 7 bases fitting TRBD1. Unmatched junction bases numbered 3, after V lost 2 bases and J lost 3 bases. Germline CDR1 MNHEY, CDR2 SVGAGI. The CDR3 totals 14 residues. DNA of the CDR3: TGTGCCAGCAGTTACAGGGGGCCTGACACTGAAGCTTTCTTT. Residues: CASSYRGPDTEAFF.

In this sample, this clone turned up once. The CDR3 region is CASSLQGTNTEAFF. The CDR3 DNA follows: TGTGCCAGCTCATTACAGGGTACGAACACTGAAGCTTTCTTT. The rearrangement joins TRBV18 to TRBJ1-1, with a weak D call TRBD1 (6 bases). The CDR3 is 14 residues long. Trimming removed 5 bases from V and 1 base from J, with 11 bases in between. Germline V gene lookup returns CDR1 KGHSH and CDR2 LQKENI.

The chain combines TRBV10-3 with TRBJ1-1, with 7 bases aligning to TRBD1. The CDR3 extends over 12 amino acids. CDR1 and CDR2 (germline): ENHRY, SYGVKD. The J segment lost 11 bases and the V segment lost 3 bases, leaving 6 bases of the junction unmatched. The CDR3 DNA follows: TGTGCCATCAGTGAAATGACAGGGTTGGCTTTCTTT. It specifies CAISEMTGLAFF.

The chain carries TRBV19 and TRBJ1-4; D remains unclear. This CDR3 has 14 amino acids. In germline, CDR1 is LNHDA, CDR2 SQIVND (reference sequence). Trimming stripped 5 bases from V and 7 bases from J, with 14 bases between. The CDR3 loop reads CASSFQFNIEKLFF. CDR3 DNA: TGTGCCAGTAGTTTCCAGTTTAATATTGAAAAACTGTTTTTT.

V is TRBV3-1 (or the pseudogene TRBV3-2) and J is TRBJ1-1, with a tentative D call TRBD1 (5 bases). The CDR3 runs 11 residues. The germline gives CDR1 LGHDT, CDR2 YNNKEL (reference sequence). V lost 4 bases to trimming and J lost 11 bases, with 11 bases between them. In DNA form, the CDR3 reads TGTGCCAGCAGCCGTCAGGGAGCGGCTTTCTTT. It is translated as CASSRQGAAFF.

This rearrangement joins TRBV19 to TRBJ2-5, with D hard to call. The length of the CDR3 is 13 residues. CDR1 is LNHDA and CDR2 is SQIVND in the germline V gene (reference sequence). Between the trimmed V and J ends, which lost 3 bases and 5 bases, there was a span of 10 bases. The CDR3 is CASSIWLGETQYF. Here the CDR3 DNA reads TGTGCCAGTAGTATCTGGCTAGGCGAGACCCAGTACTTC.

The CDR3 nucleotides are TGTGCCAGCAGCGAGGGGACTAGCGGGAGCACAGATACGCAGTATTTT. Translation gives CASSEGTSGSTDTQYF. J is TRBJ2-3 and V is TRBV9, with 12 bases fitting TRBD2. The CDR3 has 16 residues. With 3 bases clipped from V and 0 bases from J, the junction kept 2 bases outside the gene matches. Germline loops: CDR1 SGDLS, CDR2 YYNGEE.

The genes are TRBV5-6 and TRBJ2-1, with 10 nucleotides matching TRBD2. The CDR3 runs to 15 residues. V lost 4 bases and J lost 4; bases outside the gene matches: 5. Germline CDR1 SGHDT, CDR2 YYEEEE. The CDR3 here is CASSASGGGYNEQFF. The CDR3 nucleotides are TGTGCCAGCAGCGCTAGCGGGGGCGGATACAATGAGCAGTTCTTC.

The chain links TRBV7-3 to TRBJ2-4, with TRBD2 matching over 10 bases. The germline V gene has CDR1 SGHTA and CDR2 FQGTGA. V shed 2 bases and J 0 bases; nucleotides not matched to a gene: 10. CDR3 length: 19 amino acids. CDR3: CASSLLRAGGPLAKNIQYF. The CDR3 bases are TGTGCCAGCAGCTTACTTCGAGCGGGAGGGCCTCTAGCCAAAAACATTCAGTACTTC.

V and J are TRBV7-9 and TRBJ1-4; 8 bases fit TRBD1. V shed 5 bases, J shed 2 bases, and the junction held 4 bases outside the gene matches. The CDR3 length is 15 residues. The germline V gene encodes CDR1 SEHNR and CDR2 FQNEAQ (reference sequence). The CDR3 DNA sequence: TGTGCCAGCAGCCGACCAGGGGGCACTAATGAAAAACTGTTTTTT. Protein: CASSRPGGTNEKLFF.

This sequence joins TRBV19 and TRBJ2-7; D perhaps matches TRBD2 (5 bases). V dropped 5 bases and J dropped 0 bases, with 14 bases sitting between them. Looked up from germline, CDR1 is LNHDA and CDR2 is SQIVND (reference sequence). The CDR3 has 15 amino acids. CDR3 amino acids: CASSPRTDFSYEQYF. The CDR3 DNA reads TGTGCCAGTAGTCCGAGGACGGACTTCTCCTACGAGCAGTACTTC.

This clone showed up just once. The genes are TRBV24-1 and TRBJ2-1; 9 nucleotides line up with TRBD2. V lost 5 bases and J lost 6; bases outside the gene matches: 7. CDR3 length: 15 residues. CDR1 and CDR2 (germline): KGHDR, SFDVKD. The CDR3 reads CATSVWREGRNEQFF. DNA for the CDR3: TGTGCCACCAGTGTTTGGCGGGAGGGCCGCAATGAGCAGTTCTTC.

This clone was detected only once. The V and J genes are TRBV6-1 and TRBJ2-1; D is tentatively TRBD1 or TRBD2 (6 bases each). The germline V gene has CDR1 MNHNS and CDR2 SASEGT. This CDR3 is 16 amino acids long. With 2 bases removed from V and 2 bases from J, the gap between germline ends came to 13 bases. CDR3 protein: CASSEISGGAYNEQFF. Here the CDR3 DNA reads TGTGCCAGCAGTGAAATATCCGGGGGCGCCTACAATGAGCAGTTCTTC.

J is TRBJ2-5 and V is TRBV7-2; TRBD1 agrees at 11 bases. V was pared by 3 bases and J by 4 bases, with 1 base of the junction left unmatched. This CDR3 region has 14 residues. CDR1 and CDR2 (germline): SGHTA, FQGNSA. Here the CDR3 reads CASSFGTGGETQYF. The CDR3 DNA follows: TGTGCCAGCAGCTTTGGGACAGGGGGAGAGACCCAGTACTTC. The variable domain in full, completed from reference TRBV7-2 and TRBJ2-5, reads GAGVSQSPSNKVTEKGKDVELRCDPISGHTALYWYRQSLGQGLEFLIYFQGNSAPDKSGLPSDRFSAERTGGSVSTLTIQRTQQEDSAVYLCASSFGTGGETQYFGPGTRLLVL.

This chain links TRBV2 with TRBJ1-2; 7 bases line up with TRBD1. In germline, CDR1 is SNHLY, CDR2 FYNNEI. With V trimmed by 4 bases and J by 6 bases, 5 bases remained unmatched. The length of the CDR3 is 13 residues. In DNA, the CDR3 is TGTGCCAGCAGTGTGCAGGGGGTCGATGGCTACACCTTC. Translating it yields CASSVQGVDGYTF.

Concerning this clone itself: This sample includes further DNA sequences coding for the same CDR3. This chain links TRBV27 with TRBJ2-7; tentatively, D is TRBD1 or TRBD2 (5 bases each). Trimming took 4 bases from V and 2 from J, leaving 15 bases between them. The germline V gene has CDR1 MNHEY and CDR2 SMNVEV (reference sequence). The CDR3 is 15 amino acids. In DNA, the CDR3 is TGTGCCAGCAGTTCGGCCGGGACGGGAACCTACGAGCAGTACTTC. The encoded protein is CASSSAGTGTYEQYF.

The gene calls are TRBV10-3 and TRBJ2-1; no reliable D call. Trimming cost V 4 bases and J 8 bases, with 6 bases left between them. Looked up from germline, CDR1 is ENHRY and CDR2 is SYGVKD. The CDR3 has 11 residues. The CDR3 here is CAISGADEQFF. The CDR3 region has the DNA TGTGCCATCAGTGGGGCCGATGAGCAGTTCTTC.

Worth noting for this clone: The sample contains more than one DNA sequence encoding this CDR3. This chain links TRBV7-9 with TRBJ1-2; D is perhaps TRBD1 (5 bases). Trimming pared 5 bases from V and 3 bases from J, leaving 13 bases between. There are 14 residues in the CDR3. Germline V gives CDR1 SEHNR, CDR2 FQNEAQ (reference sequence). The DNA of the CDR3 is TGTGCCAGCAGCCTTGGGCAGGGCCACTATGGCTACACCTTC. Translation gives CASSLGQGHYGYTF.

The chain recombines TRBV7-6 with TRBJ2-1, with TRBD2 matching over 10 bases. With V trimmed by 2 bases and J by 8 bases, 6 bases remained unmatched. CDR3 length: 15 residues. Per germline, CDR1 SGHVS and CDR2 FNYEAQ. The CDR3 sequence: CASSLSPSGGDEQFF. In nucleotides, the CDR3 is TGTGCCAGCAGCTTATCTCCTAGCGGGGGCGATGAGCAGTTCTTC.